Each of the 8 T cell receptor beta chains below was sequenced from the same sample in a study of T cell responses to AZD1222 COVID-19 vaccine. Clones were read by immunoSEQ multiplex PCR, and TCRdb kept only the in-frame ones, dropping some. The table includes around 100,000 clones, roughly nine tenths detected once. Sample: peripheral blood, taken on day 0 of AZD1222 vaccination. The receptors stem from an adult in good health.

This chain joins TRBV9 and TRBJ1-5; perhaps TRBD1 as D (6 bases). Trimming cost V 4 bases and J 3 bases, with 11 bases left between them. CDR1 SGDLS and CDR2 YYNGEE come from the germline V gene. The CDR3 extends over 14 amino acids. CDR3 residues: CASSPGDDNQPQHF. CDR3 DNA sequence: TGTGCCAGCAGCCCAGGGGACGACAATCAGCCCCAGCATTTT. The full variable domain, with the rest looked up from reference TRBV9 and TRBJ1-5, is DSGVTQTPKHLITATGQRVTLRCSPRSGDLSVYWYQQSLDQGLQFLIQYYNGEERAKGNILERFSAQQFPDLHSELNLSSLELGDSALYFCASSPGDDNQPQHFGDGTRLSIL.

The rearrangement uses TRBV25-1 and TRBJ1-2, with TRBD1 identical over 9 bases. Germline CDR1 reads MGHDK; CDR2 reads SYGVNS. This CDR3 spans 15 amino acids. After removal of 3 bases from V and 8 bases from J, the junction contained 10 bases not matched to a gene. The DNA of the CDR3 is TGTGCCAGCAGTGATTGGGGACAGGGAGTTGGAGGCTACACCTTC. Protein product: CASSDWGQGVGGYTF.

The chain combines TRBV18 with TRBJ1-3; D gene unclear. The CDR3 covers 14 residues. Germline V gene sequence: CDR1 KGHSH, CDR2 LQKENI. Trimming took 6 bases from V and 4 from J, leaving 13 bases between them. In nucleotides, the CDR3 is TGTGCCAGCTCGTCCGTGCCTCAGGGAAACACCATATATTTT. As protein: CASSSVPQGNTIYF. Combining the CDR3 with reference TRBV18 and TRBJ1-3 gives the whole variable domain NAGVMQNPRHLVRRRGQEARLRCSPMKGHSHVYWYRQLPEEGLKFMVYLQKENIIDESGMPKERFSAEFPKEGPSILRIQQVVRGDSAAYFCASSSVPQGNTIYFGEGSWLTVV.

The chain recombines TRBV6-5 with TRBJ2-7; D may be TRBD1 (5 bases). CDR3 length equals 14 residues. CDR1 is MNHEY and CDR2 is SVGAGI in the germline V gene. The V end lost 2 bases, the J end lost 1 base, and 9 bases lay between the germline ends. The CDR3 DNA is TGTGCCAGCAGTTACAGGGGTAATTCCTACGAGCAGTACTTC. It encodes CASSYRGNSYEQYF.

The chain uses TRBV19 and TRBJ1-1; D ambiguous. The CDR3 has 13 amino acids. Germline V lookup: CDR1 LNHDA, CDR2 SQIVND (reference sequence). The ends were cut back, 8 bases at V and 3 bases at J, with 13 bases in the middle. The CDR3 coding sequence is TGTGCCAGTTACGAGAGAGGCTACACTGAAGCTTTCTTT. Protein: CASYERGYTEAFF.

This chain joins TRBV28 and TRBJ2-5; D is ambiguous. The CDR3 contains 12 residues. The germline V gene has CDR1 MDHEN and CDR2 SYDVKM. The V end was cut by 11 bases, the J end by 2 bases, with 12 bases between. CDR3 sequence (DNA): TGTGCCTCCAGAGGACCTCAAGAGACCCAGTACTTC. Its translation: CASRGPQETQYF.

The DNA of the CDR3 is TGTGCCAGCAGTAGTATGGGGGGGGGCTACACCTTC. As protein: CASSSMGGGYTF. The chain has TRBV6-5 and TRBJ1-2; perhaps TRBD1 as D (5 bases). There are 12 residues in the CDR3. Trimming removed 5 bases from V and 8 bases from J, with 12 bases in between. Germline V CDR1 and CDR2: MNHEY, SVGAGI.

The chain recombines TRBV10-3 with TRBJ2-1; D is unresolved. Germline CDR1 and CDR2: ENHRY and SYGVKD. This CDR3 is built from 14 residues. V lost 0 bases and J lost 15, with 18 bases in between. The CDR3 DNA reads as TGTGCCATCAGTGAGTCCGATACCGGGCGACCCAGGTTCTTC. It specifies CAISESDTGRPRFF.